This T cell receptor (beta chain) is from a study of blood T cells in healthy people across ages (dated by TCRdb to 2014 to 2015). Looking at the study overall: In model experiments, roughly one uniquely barcoded TCR beta cDNA molecule per two T cells was captured by template switching. Using the same blood draw, the study looked at two additional independent replicas of 1 million unique cDNA reads for two donors, one aged 18 to 30 and the other aged 80 or older. Donors of different ages were randomly distributed across sequencing lanes to avoid experimental bias. Age-related changes in TCR beta repertoire diversity were measured in the study by deep sequencing normalized with unique cDNA molecular identifiers. Donors were grouped into four age groups: young (average 16 years), middle-aged (around 39), aged (roughly 62) and long-lived (82).

In this sample, this clonotype turned up a few times. The antigen it binds to is not known. The record has no base qualities; no much larger clone is one base away. Library method: 5' RACE. Sequencing was carried out with an Illumina HiSeq 2500. A second PCR of 7 to 11 cycles was performed with a sample-barcoded 5' primer and a J-beta primer mix. A unique molecular identifier was introduced onto each TCR beta cDNA molecule by a template-switch 5' adaptor carrying 12 random nucleotides. Each sample yielded at least 2.5 million CDR3-containing paired-end reads. First-strand cDNA was synthesized from all RNA with the Mint cDNA synthesis kit, primed by a TRBC-specific oligonucleotide. Following uracil-DNA glycosylase treatment, a first 18-cycle PCR with universal primers M1SS and BC2_uni_R was performed on all cDNA. For the original study's pipeline: For normalization, 1 million high-quality reads, each with a distinct molecular identifier, were randomly selected from each sample. Reads with shared molecular identifiers were discarded instead of being binned into consensus sequences. MiTCR, set to a Q25 quality threshold and the strictest error-elimination algorithm, was used for CDR3 identification, clonotype clustering and error correction. Lower-bound total TCR beta diversity was estimated with a nonparametric unseen species model using Euler transformation. In-frame beta chains were kept once TCRdb had trimmed the public reads at Q25 with fastp and called clones with MiXCR. Rows matching on CDR3 protein sequence are summarized as one entry with the most common DNA and genes. TCRdb's processing, not the authors', yielded these V and J calls. This sample lists some 880,000 distinct CDR3 sequences; 36% were detected once. The leading ten clones occupy about an eighth of the sample.

V loses 2 bases of germline sequence and J loses 2 bases, and the interval between the two ends is 15 bases. The CDR3, cysteine through phenylalanine, is 16 amino acids long. Just the 48-base CDR3 DNA is kept, in frame starting at base 1. CDR1 is given as SGHAT and CDR2 as FQNNGV, both from the germline V gene. What the study reported, not specific to this receptor: Compared with the aged group, the long-lived group had more naive CD4+ T cells, fewer expanded clones and increased TCR diversity, a pattern suggesting age selection. The CMV infection status of donors was not known, potentially confounding age-related changes in expanded clonotypes. Estimates of total diversity from one million sequenced T cells were regarded as lower bounds and underestimates. A strong correlation was found between observed TCR beta diversity and the percentage of naive T cells measured by flow cytometry. Because profiling used bulk unsorted PBMCs, naive and antigen-experienced compartments could not be compared conclusively. As age increased, observed TCR beta diversity per million T cells dropped in a roughly linear way, and a significant reduction was already evident by age roughly 40.

Systemically healthy Caucasian individuals from Russia, approximately 39 in total and aged roughly 6 to 95 years, were included as donors. Ten milliliters of peripheral blood were drawn from each donor into EDTA-treated Vacutainer tubes. Ficoll-Paque density-gradient centrifugation was used to isolate PBMCs, with at least 7 million obtained per sample. Total RNA was extracted from PBMCs with Trizol reagent, with at least 6 micrograms obtained per sample. Naive CD45RAhigh/CD27high T cell percentages were measured by flow cytometry on a PBMC aliquot from every donor. Rearrangement joined TRBV11-2 to TRBJ2-5, with the D gene too uncertain to name. The TCR sequence derives from a man aged 18 to 29 in good health. The material sequenced was blood. The DNA is TGTGCCAGCAGCTTAAGAGGCTTGGCGGTACAAGAGACCCAGTACTTC. Protein translation: CASSLRGLAVQETQYF. The CDR3, completed at both ends by the reference TRBV11-2 and TRBJ2-5 genes, gives the full variable domain EAGVAQSPRYKIIEKRQSVAFWCNPISGHATLYWYQQILGQGPKLLIQFQNNGVVDDSQLPKDRFSAERLKGVDSTLKIQPAKLEDSAVYLCASSLRGLAVQETQYFGPGTRLLVL.